This T cell receptor (beta chain) was profiled in a study of cytomegalovirus exposure and HLA in healthy donors (dated by TCRdb to 2015 to 2018). Concerning the study at large: An earlier analysis of roughly 500 of the donors reported under 300 Gb of sequence data and about 120 million unique TCR beta sequences obtained from around 180 million T cells. In the later analysis, no new phenotypic data were used to find candidate immune exposures; instead, reliance was placed on TCR beta sequences and their occurrence across donors. To predict cytomegalovirus infection status, the study combined high-throughput TCR immunosequencing, statistical association of individual TCRs with disease status, and machine learning. In addition to the first cohort of hundreds of subjects, a separate validation cohort of some 120 different subjects was used. The aim of the study was to test whether cataloging public T cell receptors could identify signatures of past pathogen exposure. Donor age, sex, ethnicity and CMV serostatus were compiled together with the repertoire data. Typing coverage differed by locus: A, B, C, DRB1 and DQB1 were typed in roughly 620-630 donors, DQA1 in about 500, DPA1 in some 570, and DPB1 in just under 490. An early release covering just under 650 HLA-typed donors comprised approximately 290 gigabases of sequencing data and around 86 million unique TCR sequences. Using immunosequencing, the study profiled T cell repertoires from fewer than 700 subjects and related those repertoires to cytomegalovirus serostatus. On average, around 240,000 unique TCR beta nucleotide sequences were sequenced per donor among a few hundred genotyped donors of the cohort, with 15% to 20% of those sequences being non-productive. HLA typing covered class I and class II loci at four-digit resolution. A later analysis re-examined previously published TCR beta repertoires from over 500 donors and added high-resolution HLA genotyping to investigate patterns of TCR occurrence. An earlier analysis of 500 to 650 of the donors applied high-throughput TCR beta sequencing to assess whether each TCR beta V gene segment acted as functional or pseudogenic. A handful of DR-DQ haplotypes were treated as single units for association and clustering because of strong linkage in the cohort. Genome-wide SNP genotypes for about 65% of the 666 donors were used in a later genetic analysis, which treated that subset as a discovery cohort. Of the 300 to 450 genotyped donors, 81% were placed in the genetic ancestry cluster associated with self-reported Caucasian donors. All discovery cohort repertoires had been generated on a single sequencing platform. On the study overall, not on this receptor specifically: Because HLA typing was unavailable for some donors at each locus, only the typed subset was used in association tests. A cluster of highly shared sequence variants was judged likely to represent a technical artifact of the sequencing pipeline. Strong co-occurrence of HLA alleles, especially DR and DQ, made assigning TCR associations to individual alleles difficult. According to a later genetic analysis, donors in an Asian-associated ancestry cluster had fewer N-insertions in productive TCRs than the approximately 700-donor mean. The study gave a list of roughly 150 TCR beta chains associated with cytomegalovirus. Sequencing depth was assumed to be roughly uniform across donors in the presence/absence analyses, though that assumption may not hold. Most TCR sequences were observed very rarely across donors, whereas some public TCRs were present in many individuals. Correlated functional status among segregating V segments might be attributable to linkage disequilibrium, but an unknown experimental factor could not be ruled out. In a later analysis, the rate of TCR association differed among HLA loci, with DRB1 alleles having the most associated TCRs and HLA-C alleles having the fewest. Approximately 16 rarely observed V segments, including chromosome 9 orphons, were excluded from the earlier analysis of some 590 of the donors because counts were too low. Only TCR beta chains were sequenced in this cohort, and the absence of alpha or paired-chain data limited detectable features. In a later analysis, over 15,000 TCR beta sequences were associated with specific HLA alleles at a false discovery rate of 0.05. Some IMGT-functional V segments, including TRBV6-2 and TRBV6-3, could not be told apart with the 87-base-pair reads, so those segments were excluded. A later genetic analysis associated a missense DCLRE1C variant with V-gene and J-gene trimming of TCR beta chains, and an independent cohort replicated the association. In an earlier analysis of approximately 590 of the donors, most TCR beta V segments appeared in productive rearrangements about 90% or about 30% of the time, broadly matching IMGT annotations. Several of the top co-occurrence clusters appeared to be linked to parvovirus B19, influenza, CMV and Epstein-Barr virus, according to a later analysis. In both the original and validation cohorts, the classifier was reported to diagnose cytomegalovirus status with high specificity and sensitivity. According to a later analysis, most CMV-associated TCR beta chains appeared to be HLA-restricted, and the HLA associations seemed to be driven largely by CMV exposure. In a later analysis, HLA-associated TCR beta chains were found to be more clonally expanded and to have lower generation probabilities than equally common non-associated chains. A further reported finding was that TCR beta sequences accurately predicted the HLA-A and HLA-B alleles for most subjects in the first cohort. In vitro tests confirmed that a few of the cytomegalovirus-associated TCR beta chains recognize cytomegalovirus antigens. For the cohort, immune exposure information was limited to CMV serostatus. It was suggested by the authors that the approach could potentially be generalized to other disease states and immunological phenotypes.

Libraries were made using the immunoSEQ multiplex PCR assay. The multiplex PCR relied on a mix of 60 forward primers for TCR Vbeta segments and 13 reverse primers for TCR Jbeta segments. A multiplex PCR assay on genomic DNA amplified the CDR3 region of rearranged TCR beta genes. On the Illumina HiSeq System, the amplified TCR beta libraries were sequenced as 87-base-pair reads. The original pipeline was this. Across the 670 or so repertoires, a later analysis counted some 81 million unique TCR beta chains, about 10 million of which were shared by at least two donors. A nearest-neighbor algorithm error-corrected the raw reads and collapsed the reads into unique sequences, merging closely related sequences to remove PCR and sequencing errors. To assign V, D and J gene segments, CDR3 sequences were aligned to IMGT reference sequences. Each retained sequence needed at least a six-nucleotide match to both a V gene segment and a J gene segment. Rearrangements were classified as productive when the CDR3 lacked stop codons and remained in frame with V and J, and all other rearrangements were classified as non-productive. Following IMGT convention, CDR3 was defined as the stretch from the second conserved V-encoded cysteine up to the conserved J-encoded phenylalanine. The earlier analysis of more than 450 of the donors excluded sequences that lacked an unambiguous match to a single V gene segment. In an earlier analysis of about 590 of the donors, a V segment was called functional when productive rearrangements were above 56.7%, and segregating when the standard deviation between donors exceeded 5%. To diagnose cytomegalovirus status from the catalog of TCR beta chain sequences, a statistical classification framework was built. In a later analysis, V and J genes were assigned by comparing TCR nucleotide sequences against IMGT/GENE-DB human TR gene sequences. A later analysis assigned CDR3 sequences and most-parsimonious VDJ recombination scenarios with the TCRdist pipeline. In a later analysis, each TCR beta chain was defined by its CDR3 amino acid sequence together with its V-gene family, and reads lacking a unique V-gene family were excluded. As a way to deal with suspected cross-contamination and a sequencing artifact, a later analysis dropped under 600 nucleotide sequences that were highly shared and had low generation probability. For each public chain, a later analysis derived a clonal expansion index from normalized ranks of inferred template counts within each repertoire. A later analysis computed generation probabilities with a VDJ recombination model fitted to out-of-frame rearrangements, and checked the results against IGoR. A later analysis scored TCR-TCR, TCR-HLA and TCR-CMV co-occurrence with hypergeometric tests, applying a repertoire-size bias correction to TCR pairs. A later analysis estimated false discovery rates by permuting HLA or CMV assignments 20 times. In a later analysis, co-occurring TCRs were grouped with DBSCAN, and TCRdist sequence similarity was added when clustering was performed within HLA-allele-positive subsets. For co-occurrence clustering, repertoires with fewer than 30,000 or more than 120,000 public chains were excluded, along with about five repertoires with anomalous nucleotide sharing. Imported from immuneACCESS, the table was reduced by TCRdb to in-frame sequences with V and J called. These copies leave out some clones; in studies compared against another copy, an unresolved V gene accounts for under half, and the cause of the remainder is not known. V and J calls and clone size are given by that table; D and trimming were obtained from the DNA. The sample table holds 75,000 or so clones, of which around 74% were seen once. Over 20% of the sample lies in the top ten.

V is clipped by 5 bases and J by 2 bases, and the sequence between their germline boundaries is 10 bases long. As encoded in the germline V gene, CDR1 is SGHAT while CDR2 is FQNNGV. The CDR3, cysteine through phenylalanine, is 13 amino acids long. Just the 39-base CDR3 DNA is kept, in frame starting at base 1. The cohort consisted of 666 healthy bone marrow donors. At the time of sampling, every cohort member was nominally healthy, though immune exposures that went unrecorded were likely present. The donor was CMV seropositive and belonged to the group of 250 to 300 seropositive cohort members. Each donor provided a peripheral blood sample, and peripheral blood mononuclear cells were used for TCR beta sequencing. The Qiagen DNeasy Blood Extraction Kit was used to extract genomic DNA from the blood cell samples. In the case of this clone: It has no known antigen specificity. Base qualities are not provided; no much larger clone lies one nucleotide away.

The V and J genes are TRBV11-2 and TRBJ2-7; tentative D gene TRBD1, with 5 bases matching. The sample consisted of PBMCs. This receptor was identified in a woman in her 30s in good health and CMV-seropositive. The DNA sequence is as follows: TGTGCCAGCAGCATTTGGACACCCTACGAGCAGTACTTC. This is translated as CASSIWTPYEQYF. The full variable domain, completed from the reference TRBV11-2 and TRBJ2-7 proteins outside the CDR3, reads EAGVAQSPRYKIIEKRQSVAFWCNPISGHATLYWYQQILGQGPKLLIQFQNNGVVDDSQLPKDRFSAERLKGVDSTLKIQPAKLEDSAVYLCASSIWTPYEQYFGPGTRLTVT.